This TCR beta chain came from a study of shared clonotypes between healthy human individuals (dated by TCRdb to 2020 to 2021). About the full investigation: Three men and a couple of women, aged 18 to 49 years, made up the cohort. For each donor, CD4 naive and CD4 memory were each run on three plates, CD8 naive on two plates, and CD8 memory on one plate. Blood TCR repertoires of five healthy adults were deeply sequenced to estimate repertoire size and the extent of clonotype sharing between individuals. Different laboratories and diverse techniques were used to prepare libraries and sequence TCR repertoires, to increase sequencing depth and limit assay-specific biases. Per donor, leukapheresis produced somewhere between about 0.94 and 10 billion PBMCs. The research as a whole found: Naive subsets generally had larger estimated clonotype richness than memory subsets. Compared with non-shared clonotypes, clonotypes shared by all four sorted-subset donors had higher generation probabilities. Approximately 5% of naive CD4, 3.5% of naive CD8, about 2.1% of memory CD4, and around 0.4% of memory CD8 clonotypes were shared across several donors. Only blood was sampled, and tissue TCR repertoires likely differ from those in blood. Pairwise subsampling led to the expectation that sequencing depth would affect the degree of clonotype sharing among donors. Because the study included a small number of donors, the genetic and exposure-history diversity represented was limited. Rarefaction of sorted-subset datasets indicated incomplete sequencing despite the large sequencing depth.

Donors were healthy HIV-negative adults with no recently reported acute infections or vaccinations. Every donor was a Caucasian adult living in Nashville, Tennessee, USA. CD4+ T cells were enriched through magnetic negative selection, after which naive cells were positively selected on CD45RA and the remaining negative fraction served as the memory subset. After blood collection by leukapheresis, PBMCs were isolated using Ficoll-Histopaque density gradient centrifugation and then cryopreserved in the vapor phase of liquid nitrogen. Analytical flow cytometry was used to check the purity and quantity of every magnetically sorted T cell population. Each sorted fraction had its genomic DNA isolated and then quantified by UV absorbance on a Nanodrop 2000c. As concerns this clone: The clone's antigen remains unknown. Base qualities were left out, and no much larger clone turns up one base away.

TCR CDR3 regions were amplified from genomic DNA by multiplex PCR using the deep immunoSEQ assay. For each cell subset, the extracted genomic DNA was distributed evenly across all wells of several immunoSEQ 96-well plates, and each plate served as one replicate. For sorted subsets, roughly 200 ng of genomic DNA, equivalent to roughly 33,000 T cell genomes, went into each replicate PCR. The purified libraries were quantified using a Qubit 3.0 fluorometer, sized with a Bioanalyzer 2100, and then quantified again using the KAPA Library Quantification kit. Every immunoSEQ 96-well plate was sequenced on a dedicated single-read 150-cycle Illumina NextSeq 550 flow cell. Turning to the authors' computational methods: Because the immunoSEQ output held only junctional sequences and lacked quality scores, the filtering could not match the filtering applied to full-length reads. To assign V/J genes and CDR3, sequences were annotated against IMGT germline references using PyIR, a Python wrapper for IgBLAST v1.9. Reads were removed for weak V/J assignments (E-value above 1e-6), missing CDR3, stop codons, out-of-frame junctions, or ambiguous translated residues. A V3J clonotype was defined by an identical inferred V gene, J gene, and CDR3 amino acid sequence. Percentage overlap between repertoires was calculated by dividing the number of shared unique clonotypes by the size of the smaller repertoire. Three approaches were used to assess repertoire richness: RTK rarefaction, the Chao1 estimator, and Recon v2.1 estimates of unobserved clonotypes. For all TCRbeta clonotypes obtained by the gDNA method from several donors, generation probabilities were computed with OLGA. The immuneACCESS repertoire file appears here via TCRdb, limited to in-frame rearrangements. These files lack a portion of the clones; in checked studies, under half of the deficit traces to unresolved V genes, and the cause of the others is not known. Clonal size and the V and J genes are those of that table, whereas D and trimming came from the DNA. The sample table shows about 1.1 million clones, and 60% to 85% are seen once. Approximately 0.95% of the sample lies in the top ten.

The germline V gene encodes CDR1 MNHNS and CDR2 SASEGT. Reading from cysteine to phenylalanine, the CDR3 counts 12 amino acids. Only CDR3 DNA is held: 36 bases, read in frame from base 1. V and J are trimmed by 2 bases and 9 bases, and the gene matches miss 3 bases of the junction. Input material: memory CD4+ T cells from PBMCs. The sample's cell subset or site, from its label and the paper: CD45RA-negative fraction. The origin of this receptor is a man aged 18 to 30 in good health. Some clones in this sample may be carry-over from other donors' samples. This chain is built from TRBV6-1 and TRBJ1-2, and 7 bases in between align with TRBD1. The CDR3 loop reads CASSERDRSYTF. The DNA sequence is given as TGTGCCAGCAGTGAAAGGGACAGAAGCTACACCTTC.